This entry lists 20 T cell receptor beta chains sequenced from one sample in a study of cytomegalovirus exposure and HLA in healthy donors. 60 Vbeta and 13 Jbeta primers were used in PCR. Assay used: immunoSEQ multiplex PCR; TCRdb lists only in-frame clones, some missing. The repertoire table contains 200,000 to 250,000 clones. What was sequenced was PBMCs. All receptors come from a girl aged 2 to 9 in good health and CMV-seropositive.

The DNA of the CDR3 is TGTGCCAGCAGTTTTTTGTCAGGGGTTAATGAAAAACTGTTTTTT. Its protein product is CASSFLSGVNEKLFF. The chain couples TRBV28 to TRBJ1-4; TRBD1 is a possible D gene (6 bases). Germline lookup yields CDR1 MDHEN and CDR2 SYDVKM. CDR3 size: 15 residues. Between the trimmed V and J ends, which lost 3 bases and 4 bases, there was a span of 12 bases.

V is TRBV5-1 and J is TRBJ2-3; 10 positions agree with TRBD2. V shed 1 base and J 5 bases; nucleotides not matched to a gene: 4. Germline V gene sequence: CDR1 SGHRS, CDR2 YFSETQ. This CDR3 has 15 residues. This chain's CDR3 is CASSLRASGRDTQYF. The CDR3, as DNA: TGCGCCAGCAGCTTGAGGGCTAGCGGGAGAGATACGCAGTATTTT.

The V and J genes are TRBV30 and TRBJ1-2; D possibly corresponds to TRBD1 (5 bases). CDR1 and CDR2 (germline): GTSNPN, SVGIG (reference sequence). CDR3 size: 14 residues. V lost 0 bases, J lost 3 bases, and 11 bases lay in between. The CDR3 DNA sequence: TGTGCCTGGAGTGTTTGGGGCCCTTACTATGGCTACACCTTC. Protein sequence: CAWSVWGPYYGYTF. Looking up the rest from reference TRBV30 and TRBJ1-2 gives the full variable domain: SQTIHQWPATLVQPVGSPLSLECTVEGTSNPNLYWYRQAAGRGLQLLFYSVGIGQISSEVPQNLSASRPQDRQFILSSKKLLLSDSGFYLCAWSVWGPYYGYTFGSGTRLTVV.

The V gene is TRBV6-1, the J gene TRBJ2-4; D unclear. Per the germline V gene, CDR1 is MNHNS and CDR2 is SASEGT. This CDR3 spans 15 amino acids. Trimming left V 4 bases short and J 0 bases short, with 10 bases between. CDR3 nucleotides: TGTGCCAGCAGTGCGCAGACACTAGCCAAAAACATTCAGTACTTC. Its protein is CASSAQTLAKNIQYF.

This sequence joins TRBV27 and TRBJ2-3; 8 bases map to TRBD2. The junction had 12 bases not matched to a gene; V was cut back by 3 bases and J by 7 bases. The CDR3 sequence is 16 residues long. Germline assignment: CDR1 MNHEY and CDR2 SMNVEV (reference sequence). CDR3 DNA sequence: TGTGCCAGCAGTTTCCTTTCTAGCGGGCCACCTAATACGCAGTATTTT. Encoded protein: CASSFLSSGPPNTQYF.

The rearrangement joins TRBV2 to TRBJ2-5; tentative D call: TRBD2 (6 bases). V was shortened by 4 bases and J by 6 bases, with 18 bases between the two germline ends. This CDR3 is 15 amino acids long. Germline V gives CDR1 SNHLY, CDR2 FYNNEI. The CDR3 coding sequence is TGTGCCAGCAGTGGCAGCGGGCCCCTCGGGAAGACCCAGTACTTC. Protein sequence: CASSGSGPLGKTQYF.

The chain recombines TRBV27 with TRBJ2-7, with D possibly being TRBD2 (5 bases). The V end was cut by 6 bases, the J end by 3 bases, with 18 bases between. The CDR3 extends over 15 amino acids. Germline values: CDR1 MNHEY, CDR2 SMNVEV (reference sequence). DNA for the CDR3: TGTGCCAGCAGGTCCGGGAACACGGAGGTCTACGAGCAGTACTTC. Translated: CASRSGNTEVYEQYF.

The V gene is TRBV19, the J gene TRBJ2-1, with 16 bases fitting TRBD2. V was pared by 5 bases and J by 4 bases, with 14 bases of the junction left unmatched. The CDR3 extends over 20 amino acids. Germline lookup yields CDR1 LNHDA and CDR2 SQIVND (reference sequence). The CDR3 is CASSHPGLAGGPSGYNEQFF. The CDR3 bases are TGTGCCAGTAGTCATCCGGGACTAGCGGGAGGGCCCTCGGGGTACAATGAGCAGTTCTTC.

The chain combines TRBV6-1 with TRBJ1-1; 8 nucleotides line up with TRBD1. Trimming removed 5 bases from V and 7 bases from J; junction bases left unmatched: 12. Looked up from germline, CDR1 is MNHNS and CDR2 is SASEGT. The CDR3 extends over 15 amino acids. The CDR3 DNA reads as TGTGCCAGCAGTAATCAGCCGGACAGGGTCAATGAAGCTTTCTTT. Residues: CASSNQPDRVNEAFF.

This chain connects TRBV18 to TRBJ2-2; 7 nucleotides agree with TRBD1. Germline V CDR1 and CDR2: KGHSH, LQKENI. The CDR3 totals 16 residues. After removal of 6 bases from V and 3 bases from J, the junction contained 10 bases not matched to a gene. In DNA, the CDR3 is TGTGCCAGCTCGAATAGTACAGGGGTCTACACCGGGGAGCTGTTTTTT. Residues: CASSNSTGVYTGELFF.

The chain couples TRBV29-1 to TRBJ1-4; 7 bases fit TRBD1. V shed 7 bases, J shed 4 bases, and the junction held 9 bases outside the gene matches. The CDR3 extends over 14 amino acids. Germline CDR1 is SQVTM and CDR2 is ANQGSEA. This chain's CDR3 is CSALGTEDNEKLFF. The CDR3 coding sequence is TGCAGCGCCCTCGGGACAGAGGATAATGAAAAACTGTTTTTT.

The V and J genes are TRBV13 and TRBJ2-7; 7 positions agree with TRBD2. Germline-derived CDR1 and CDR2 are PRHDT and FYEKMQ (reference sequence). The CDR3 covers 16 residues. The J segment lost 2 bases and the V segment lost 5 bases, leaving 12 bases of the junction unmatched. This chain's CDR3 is CASSETVPSGTYEQYF. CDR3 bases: TGTGCCAGCAGCGAGACTGTTCCTAGCGGAACCTACGAGCAGTACTTC. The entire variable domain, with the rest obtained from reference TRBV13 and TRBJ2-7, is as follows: AAGVIQSPRHLIKEKRETATLKCYPIPRHDTVYWYQQGPGQDPQFLISFYEKMQSDKGSIPDRFSAQQFSDYHSELNMSSLELGDSALYFCASSETVPSGTYEQYFGPGTRLTVT.

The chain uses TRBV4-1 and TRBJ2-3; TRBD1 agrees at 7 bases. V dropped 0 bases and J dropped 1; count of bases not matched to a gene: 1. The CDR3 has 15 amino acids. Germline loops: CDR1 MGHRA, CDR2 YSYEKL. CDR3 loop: CASSQEDRGTDTQYF. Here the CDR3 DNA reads TGCGCCAGCAGCCAAGAAGACAGGGGCACAGATACGCAGTATTTT.

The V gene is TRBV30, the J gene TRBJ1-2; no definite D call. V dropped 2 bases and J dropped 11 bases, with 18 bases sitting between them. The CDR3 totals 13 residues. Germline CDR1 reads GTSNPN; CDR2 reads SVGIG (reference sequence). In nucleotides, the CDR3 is TGTGCCTGGAGTCCCGACTCGGGTGCACCATACACCTTC. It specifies CAWSPDSGAPYTF.

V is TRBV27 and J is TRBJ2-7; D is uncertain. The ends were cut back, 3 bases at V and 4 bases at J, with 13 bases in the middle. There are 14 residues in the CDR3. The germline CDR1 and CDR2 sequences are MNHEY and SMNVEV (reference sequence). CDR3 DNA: TGTGCCAGCAGTTTGACCGAGTCGACTTACGAGCAGTACTTC. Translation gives CASSLTESTYEQYF.

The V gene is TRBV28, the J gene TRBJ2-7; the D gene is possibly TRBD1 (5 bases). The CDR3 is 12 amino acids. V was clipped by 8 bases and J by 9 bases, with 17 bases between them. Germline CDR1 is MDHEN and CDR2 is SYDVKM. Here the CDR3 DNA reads TGTGCCAGCCATAATAGGGGATGGGGGCAGTACTTC. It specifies CASHNRGWGQYF.

The CDR3 nucleotides read TGTGCCAGCAGCCCTGGACAGGGACTTTTGAACACTGAAGCTTTCTTT. This gives the protein CASSPGQGLLNTEAFF. The chain couples TRBV7-9 to TRBJ1-1, with 8 nucleotides matching TRBD1. V lost 5 bases and J lost 0; bases outside the gene matches: 8. In germline, CDR1 is SEHNR, CDR2 FQNEAQ (reference sequence). This CDR3 is built from 16 residues.

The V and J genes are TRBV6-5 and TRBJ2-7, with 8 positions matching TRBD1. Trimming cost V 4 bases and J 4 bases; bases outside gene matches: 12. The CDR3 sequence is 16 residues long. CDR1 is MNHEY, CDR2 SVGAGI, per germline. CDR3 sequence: CASSSESRGQVYEQYF. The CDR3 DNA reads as TGTGCCAGCAGTTCAGAGTCCCGGGGACAGGTTTACGAGCAGTACTTC.

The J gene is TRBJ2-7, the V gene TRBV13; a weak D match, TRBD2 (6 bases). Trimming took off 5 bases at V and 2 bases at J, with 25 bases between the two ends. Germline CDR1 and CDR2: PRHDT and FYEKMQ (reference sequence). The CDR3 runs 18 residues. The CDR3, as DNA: TGTGCCAGCAGCGGCGGCGGGACCTTGAACGAAAATGCCTACGAGCAGTACTTC. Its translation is CASSGGGTLNENAYEQYF. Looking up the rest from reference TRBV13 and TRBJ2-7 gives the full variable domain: AAGVIQSPRHLIKEKRETATLKCYPIPRHDTVYWYQQGPGQDPQFLISFYEKMQSDKGSIPDRFSAQQFSDYHSELNMSSLELGDSALYFCASSGGGTLNENAYEQYFGPGTRLTVT.

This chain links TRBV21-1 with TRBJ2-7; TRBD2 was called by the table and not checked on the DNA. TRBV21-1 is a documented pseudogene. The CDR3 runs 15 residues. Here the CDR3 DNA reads TGTGCCAGCAGCAAAGGACTCTTCTTTCATAACGAGCAGTACTTC. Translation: CASSKGLFFHNEQYF.